The 6 T cell receptor beta chains in this list originate from one sample, sequenced in a study of CD8 T cells in ankylosing spondylitis. Study outcomes and limitations: About 8 highly homologous variants made up a TCR beta motif, and this motif appeared characteristic of ankylosing spondylitis blood.

TCRdb independently ran MiXCR on the 5' RACE reads; one entry per CDR3 protein. The sample gives around 490,000 distinct CDR3 sequences, about 5.2% of which show up once; under 4.5% is in the top ten. These TCRs' antigens remain unknown. Sequencing used blood, either unsorted or a sorted T cell fraction (not recorded which). All receptors derive from a male donor with ankylosing spondylitis.

This clonotype was seen a handful of times. The chain recombines TRBV11-1 with TRBJ2-5, with 8 positions matching TRBD1. V was pared by 3 bases and J by 2 bases, with 5 bases of the junction left unmatched. CDR3 length: 15 amino acids. The germline V gene encodes CDR1 SGHAT and CDR2 FQDESV (reference sequence). The CDR3 protein is CASSFVTGGQETQYF. CDR3 DNA: TGTGCCAGCAGCTTCGTTACAGGGGGACAAGAGACCCAGTACTTC. Full variable domain (missing parts from reference TRBV11-1 and TRBJ2-5): EAEVAQSPRYKITEKSQAVAFWCDPISGHATLYWYRQILGQGPELLVQFQDESVVDDSQLPKDRFSAERLKGVDSTLKIQPAELGDSAMYLCASSFVTGGQETQYFGPGTRLLVL.

The table lists this clonotype with many counts. The chain has TRBV4-3 and TRBJ1-5; unclear D gene. The CDR3 has 15 residues. Per the germline V gene, CDR1 is LGHNA and CDR2 is YSLEER. V lost 1 base and J lost 0, with 7 bases in between. CDR3 in amino acids: CASSQAANSNQPQHF. In DNA, the CDR3 is TGCGCCAGCAGCCAAGCGGCGAATAGCAATCAGCCCCAGCATTTT.

This clonotype was picked up many times. This rearrangement joins TRBV20-1 to TRBJ2-3, with D possibly called TRBD1 or TRBD2 (5 bases each). Germline CDR1 and CDR2: DFQATT and SNEGSKA (reference sequence). The CDR3 is 14 amino acids. The V end lost 3 bases, the J end lost 1 base, and 11 bases lay between the germline ends. DNA for the CDR3: TGCAGTGCTAGGTCTGGGGGACGCACAGATACGCAGTATTTT. It codes for CSARSGGRTDTQYF.

This clonotype came up many times. V and J are TRBV5-1 and TRBJ2-5; no clear D. Germline V lookup: CDR1 SGHRS, CDR2 YFSETQ. Trimming removed 0 bases at V and 2 bases at J, with 8 bases between. This CDR3 comprises 14 residues. As DNA, the CDR3 is TGCGCCAGCAGCTTGGTCGGCCTGCAAGAGACCCAGTACTTC. As protein: CASSLVGLQETQYF.

This clonotype was recorded a few times. The rearrangement links TRBV27 to TRBJ1-2, with TRBD1 matching 10 bases. In germline, CDR1 is MNHEY, CDR2 SMNVEV (reference sequence). The CDR3 totals 15 residues. The J segment lost 6 bases and the V segment lost 6 bases, leaving 10 bases of the junction unmatched. The CDR3 spells CASRSPRTGGNGYTF. For the CDR3, the DNA is TGTGCCAGCAGGAGTCCTAGGACAGGGGGGAATGGCTACACCTTC.

This clonotype was seen many times. The V gene is TRBV20-1, the J gene TRBJ2-1; D unresolved. The germline V and J ends were trimmed by 2 bases and 0 bases, with 5 bases remaining between them. The germline V gene has CDR1 DFQATT and CDR2 SNEGSKA (reference sequence). The CDR3 runs to 13 residues. The CDR3 sequence is CSARQSSYNEQFF. For the CDR3, the DNA is TGCAGTGCTAGACAAAGCTCCTACAATGAGCAGTTCTTC.